The sequence of this T cell receptor (beta chain) was determined in a study of T cells in Graves' hyperthyroidism and ophthalmopathy. Whole-study context: The blood sample was taken at first diagnosis, before treatment began.

This clonotype turned up a few times. Over 18 months, lack of ophthalmopathy progression marked Graves' hyperthyroidism as stable. Criteria for exclusion of patients were uncontrolled infection, other autoimmune disease, pregnancy or lactation. Amplified TCR beta CDR3 regions derived from RNA transcripts. A set of HTBI primers served as the primers for a first-round RT-PCR of the TCR CDR3. From the multiplex PCR reads, TCRdb called clonotypes with MiXCR, one entry per CDR3 protein. The data show over 500,000 distinct CDR3 sequences, 14% seen once. This CDR3 region has 15 residues. Per the germline V gene, CDR1 is LNHDA and CDR2 is SQIVND (reference sequence). V shed 3 bases, J shed 5 bases, and the junction held 5 bases outside the gene matches.

The chain combines TRBV19 with TRBJ2-1, with 9 bases that match TRBD1. This clonotype was obtained from a woman aged 40 to 50 with Graves' hyperthyroidism. Input material: blood. Written as DNA, the CDR3 is TGTGCCAGTAGTATCGGGACAGGGTTCAACAATGAGCAGTTCTTC. It translates to CASSIGTGFNNEQFF.